This T cell receptor (beta chain) originates from a study of T-cell reconstitution after alpha-beta-depleted transplantation in children. The CDR3 spans 13 residues. Trimming removed 6 bases from V and 0 bases from J, with 11 bases in between. Per germline, CDR1 DFQATT and CDR2 SNEGSKA (reference sequence). Unique molecular identifiers were incorporated when the TCRbeta library was constructed. TCRdb analysed the PCR reads with MiXCR anew, one entry per CDR3 protein. This sample has 500,000 to 750,000 distinct CDR3 sequences, with roughly a quarter found just once. The sequence was obtained from a boy less than two years old with Wiskott-Aldrich syndrome, due to receive a stem cell transplant. The input for sequencing was PBMCs, taken before TCRalphabeta/CD19-depleted stem cell transplant. The chain links TRBV20-1 to TRBJ1-2, with D unclear. In DNA form, the CDR3 reads TGCAGTGCGGAGGTCGGAGCTAACTATGGCTACACCTTC. Its translation is CSAEVGANYGYTF.